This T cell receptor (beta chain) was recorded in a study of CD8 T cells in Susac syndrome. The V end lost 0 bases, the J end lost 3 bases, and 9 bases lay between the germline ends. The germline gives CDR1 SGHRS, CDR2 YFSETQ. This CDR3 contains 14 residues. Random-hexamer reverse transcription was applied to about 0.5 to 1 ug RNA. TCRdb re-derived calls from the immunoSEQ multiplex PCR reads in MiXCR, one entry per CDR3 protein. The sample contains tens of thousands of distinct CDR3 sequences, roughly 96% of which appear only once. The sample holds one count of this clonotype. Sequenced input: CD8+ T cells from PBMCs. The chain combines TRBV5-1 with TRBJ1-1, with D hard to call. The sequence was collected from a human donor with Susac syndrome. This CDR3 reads CASSLVRRDTEAFF. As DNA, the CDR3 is TGCGCCAGCAGCTTGGTGAGGAGGGACACTGAAGCTTTCTTT.